This TCR beta chain was found in a study of vaccination and CD4 T cells after COVID-19 (dated by TCRdb to 2021 to 2024). About the full investigation: Convalescent patients had a positive SARS-CoV-2 result on nasal swab PCR, and of these patients, fewer than ten had mild disease and one had severe disease. In the convalescent cohort there were six males and four females, among whom were two Hispanic individuals, seven Caucasians, two Asians and one multiracial person. Each participant got two doses of either the Pfizer-BioNTech BNT162b2 vaccine (n=8) or the Moderna mRNA-1273 vaccine (n=2). Post-COVID blood samples from convalescent patients were collected a median of around 100 days after diagnosis, with a range of roughly 30 to 161 days. Post-vaccine blood samples were collected a median of around 70 days after the second vaccine dose, ranging from roughly 12 to 250 days. The cultures were stimulated with overlapping spike peptide pools from SARS-CoV-2 and from the common cold coronaviruses HCoV-NL63, HCoV-OC43 and HCoV-229E. Control cultures received a CEFX viral epitope pool as the positive control, an HIV-1 Nef peptide pool as the negative control, or no peptide. In ten to eleven COVID-19 convalescent patients and a handful of infection-naive healthy vaccine recipients, the spike-specific CD4+ TCR repertoire before mRNA vaccination was compared with the repertoire after mRNA vaccination.

Its CDR3 holds 13 amino acids, cysteine through phenylalanine. The entry retains the CDR3 DNA only, 39 bases that are in frame from base 1. The germline V gene (reference sequence) provides CDR1 MNHEY and CDR2 SMNVEV. The germline V and J ends show losses of 3 bases and 12 bases respectively, and no gene match explains 10 bases of the junction. This sample's treatment or condition label indicates: roughly 11-day PBMC culture with coronavirus spike peptide pools or control peptides (ViraFEST assay). The study used the ViraFEST assay, which expanded antigen-specific T cells with peptide pools and then identified expanded clonotypes by TCR sequencing. The positive SARS-CoV-2 PCR tests of the convalescent patients were dated from March to December 2020, before the Alpha, Beta and Delta variants emerged in the United States. Two million PBMCs per well were cultured in IMDM with approximately 5.2% human AB serum and 8.5 to 10 IU/ml IL-2, plus 10 ug/ml peptide pools. On days 3 and 7, half of the culture medium was replaced with fresh IL-2-containing medium. CD4+ T cells were isolated after around ten days of culture through negative selection using the EasySep CD4+ T cell isolation kit. Ficoll-Paque Plus gradient centrifugation was used to isolate PBMCs from whole blood, and the isolated PBMCs were then either used fresh or cryopreserved at -140C. Triplicate wells were generally used for each culture condition.

The method behind the library was PCR. At the Johns Hopkins FTIC core, DNA from the cultured CD4+ T cells underwent TCR sequencing with the Oncomine TCR Beta short-read assay. Genomic DNA was extracted from the cultured CD4+ T cells with the QIAamp micro DNA kit. The Oncomine TCR Beta libraries from cultured CD4+ T cells were pooled using unique dual indexes and then sequenced on an Illumina iSeq 100. The original pipeline was this. Non-productive sequences were filtered out, and CDR3s that did not start with C, did not end with F or W, or were shorter than 7 amino acids were discarded. The MANAFEST web application was used to identify antigen-specific clonotypes by comparing peptide-stimulated wells against reference wells and other culture wells. An FDR below 0.05, an odds ratio above 5, and a productive frequency above 0.1% in at least two of three replicate wells were required for clones to be considered positive. A clonotype counted as cross-reactive if it showed significant expansion both in the SARS-CoV-2 spike wells and in at least one common cold coronavirus spike condition. Levenshtein distances (stringdist) and unrooted phylogenetic trees (ape) in R version 3.6.1 were used to assess CDR3 homology. In TCRdb, the public reads were trimmed at Q25 with fastp and aligned with MiXCR, with productive beta chains retained. Rows merge per CDR3 protein into single entries with the most common DNA and genes. TCRdb, rather than the study authors, made the V and J calls. Within this sample are thousands of distinct CDR3 sequences, with 23% of them counted one time only. The ten most abundant clones make up less than 25% of the sample.

This clonotype has a handful of counts. Its specific antigen is unknown. Base qualities were left out, and no much larger clone turns up one base away. Results the study describes overall, beyond this receptor: Although the median number of SARS-CoV-2-reactive clonotypes went up from fewer than 25 after infection to 38 after vaccination, the increase was not significant. Among the post-vaccine SARS-CoV-2-reactive clones in convalescent patients, a median around 90% showed up only after vaccination, which suggests vaccine-specific priming. The number of convalescent patients in the study was relatively small, and the study did not examine early timepoints following natural infection. Of the vaccine-specific clones in convalescent patients, 304 of 307, or nearly all, reacted only to SARS-CoV-2 spike and did not cross-react with common cold coronaviruses.

Rearrangement joined TRBV27 to TRBJ1-1; TRBD1 lines up with 7 middle nucleotides. What was sequenced was cultured CD4+ T cells from blood. The source of this sequence is a human donor with COVID-19. In nucleotide form, the sequence is TGTGCCAGCAGTTTTGAGAGGGGGCTTCAAACTTTCTTT. Its protein product is CASSFERGLQTFF.